The entry below gives a single TCR beta chain sequence along with its context. Its antigen is unknown. Base qualities are missing; no much larger clone stands one base away. This specimen comes from a study of OX40 agonist ivuxolimab in advanced cancers. With respect to the entire study: Ivuxolimab, which targeted the costimulatory receptor OX40 (CD134), was an agonistic, fully human IgG2 monoclonal antibody. Intravenous ivuxolimab was administered to patients every 2 weeks at six dose levels: 0.01, 0.1, 0.3, 1.5, 3 and 10 mg/kg. Of the approximately 53 patients in dose escalation, about 20 had hepatocellular carcinoma, about 15 had melanoma, 9 had renal cell carcinoma and 9 had head and neck cancer. In the dose-escalation cohort, nearly 85% of patients were male, and the mean age was roughly 60 years with a range of roughly 20 to 85. Prior anti-PD-1, anti-PD-L1 or anti-CTLA-4 therapy was permitted, and approximately 40% of dose-escalation patients had received checkpoint inhibitors. Partial responses occurred in three dose-escalation patients: two with cutaneous melanoma and one with hepatocellular carcinoma. The purpose of peripheral TCRbeta sequencing was to test whether ivuxolimab changed TCR sequence diversity and led to clonal T-cell expansion. The paper describes the monotherapy dose-escalation part (N ≈ 49 patients) of the phase I trial of ivuxolimab. The full study reports these points: At doses of 0.1 to 3.0 mg/kg, clonal expansion of both CD4+ and CD8+ blood T cells was observed from baseline to week 6. In the 0.1-3.0 mg/kg groups, partial responders were among the patients with the lowest normalized peripheral clonal expansion, particularly in CD8+ T cells. Antigen specificity was not determined for the clonally expanded peripheral T cells. Low levels of normalized T-cell clonal expansion were also seen in some patients who did not respond. After ivuxolimab, CD8+ T cells had more expanded clones than CD4+ T cells on average.

CDR1 and CDR2 are drawn from the germline V gene (reference sequence): MNHEY, SMNVEV. The junction carries 16 bases between V and J, which are trimmed by 6 bases and 8 bases respectively. Counted from cysteine to phenylalanine, this CDR3 has 13 amino acids. Kept here is only the CDR3 DNA, which spans 39 bases and is read in frame from base 1. To sequence the TCRbeta CDR3 region, genomic DNA was isolated from the sorted cells. The immunoSEQ Assay was used to sequence the TCRbeta CDR3 regions. TCRdb mirrors the immuneACCESS table, restricted to in-frame sequences. Some clones are absent from its copies; in checked studies, under half trace to an unresolved V gene, and the reason for the others is unknown. For this sample the table gives more than 80,000 clones, of which around 90% were detected only once. The top ten clonotypes cover around 0.31% of the sample. The trial excluded patients who had a history of autoimmune disease or were on systemic immunosuppression. In every dose cohort, peripheral blood was drawn for TCR sequencing at baseline, cycle 4 day 1, and cycle 7 day 1. Samples were obtained from an open-label, multicenter, first-in-human phase I dose-escalation trial of ivuxolimab. Adults with locally advanced or metastatic melanoma, renal cell, hepatocellular, or head and neck squamous cell carcinoma were enrolled in the trial. Before TCR sequencing, CD4+ T cells and CD8+ T cells were sorted from peripheral blood as separate populations.

The clonotype originates from an adult with an advanced solid tumor such as melanoma, head and neck, liver or kidney cancer. Rearrangement joined TRBV27 to TRBJ1-2; TRBD1 might be the D gene, on 5 matching bases. Sequenced material: CD4+ or CD8+ T cells sorted from blood, taken in a trial of the OX40 agonist ivuxolimab. The nucleotide sequence reads TGTGCCAGCAGGATATCAGGGCTCGGGGGCTACACCTTC. This gives the protein CASRISGLGGYTF.